This TCR beta chain was obtained from a study of T cell repertoires in cytomegalovirus infection (dated by TCRdb to between 2018 and 2021). For context, the study as a whole: Alongside well-studied HLA-B-restricted epitopes, the peptide stimulations were aimed at recently identified HLA-C-restricted CMV epitopes, whose presentation resists viral immunomodulation. The HLA type of each donor mattered for the analysis, because public TCR beta signatures pointed to carriage of CMV infection along with the matching HLA type. Study-wide conclusions, independent of this receptor: The ex vivo response was dominated by HLA-C-restricted CMV-specific TCR beta clonotypes, which also provided the single most frequent clonotype in two of eight donors. Carriers of CMV infection plus the relevant HLA type were discriminated by the cumulative frequency of public TCR beta family members in the study cohort and in an independent 352-donor cohort.

The meaning of the sample's treatment or condition label: in vitro stimulation with specific CMV peptide epitopes to enrich CMV-specific T cells. Note on this clonotype: The target of this receptor is not known. Base qualities are not recorded, but no much larger clone differs from it by a single base.

Taken from cysteine to phenylalanine, the CDR3 has 11 residues. Only CDR3 DNA remains: 33 bases, in frame from the first base. The germline V gene (reference sequence) specifies DFQATT as CDR1 and SNEGSKA as CDR2. V is cut by 5 bases and J by 6 bases, and the space between the germline ends is 8 bases. Instrument used: Illumina HiSeq 1500. Using fastp at Q25 and MiXCR, TCRdb reprocessed the public reads and kept productive beta chains. Here each entry gathers all rows of one CDR3 protein and keeps the most common genes and DNA. Present in this sample are roughly 920,000 distinct CDR3 sequences, roughly 31% of which were seen just once. The ten largest clones capture over 12% of the sample.

This chain is built from TRBV20-1 and TRBJ2-1; TRBD2 is a weak D gene call, 5 bases matching. The specimen was cultured CD8+ T cells from PBMCs, collected from culture after CMV antigen stimulation. This receptor was identified in a human donor in good health (CMV status not recorded). Some clones in this sample may be carry-over from other donors' samples. The CDR3 amino acid sequence is: CSAPGFNEQFF. In nucleotides, the sequence is TGCAGTGCTCCGGGGTTCAATGAGCAGTTCTTC.